This T cell receptor beta chain was captured by sequencing in a study of T cells in Graves' hyperthyroidism and ophthalmopathy. The TCR beta CDR3 regions underwent amplification using RNA transcripts as the source. HTBI primers drove first-round RT-PCR of the TCR CDR3. TCRdb analysed the multiplex PCR reads with MiXCR anew, one entry per CDR3 protein. The table has about 720,000 distinct CDR3 sequences, about 15% seen once. This clonotype has ten or more counts. Antigen specificity is unknown. Absent ophthalmopathy progression within 18 months defined stable Graves' hyperthyroidism. Each patient was aged 18 to 65 and had newly diagnosed hyperthyroidism of under 2 months' duration. The CDR3 has 17 amino acids. V lost 3 bases to trimming and J lost 0 bases; unmatched junction nucleotides: 7. Germline lookup yields CDR1 SEHNR and CDR2 FQNEAQ (reference sequence). General study points: In the blood, most expanded thyroid clonotypes above 0.001 appeared as well. Ophthalmopathy and stable hyperthyroidism were separated by a 13 V-J model.

The gene calls are TRBV7-9 and TRBJ2-5; 10 nucleotides align to TRBD2. The TCR was taken from a man between 18 and 29 years old with Graves' hyperthyroidism. The sample taken for sequencing was blood. CDR3 region: CASSFGLAVEYQETQYF. The CDR3 region has the DNA TGTGCCAGCAGCTTTGGACTAGCGGTCGAGTACCAAGAGACCCAGTACTTC.